This record looks at one T cell receptor (beta chain) sequence and its context. Its antigen is not identified. The data stem from a study of response to subunit inactivated influenza vaccine. The study, taken as a whole, reports: With each seasonal influenza vaccination, the authors suggested, few new T cells are recruited.

The CDR3 extends over 17 amino acids. Germline V gene lookup returns CDR1 MDHEN and CDR2 SYDVKM. J lost 0 bases, V lost 5 bases, and 8 bases had no gene match. In TCRdb, the RT-PCR reads were re-called with MiXCR into one record per CDR3 protein. The sample lists 490,000 or so distinct CDR3 sequences, around 8% occurring once. Sample: PBMCs from blood, taken around 25 months after vaccination. This chain joins TRBV28 and TRBJ2-1, with 9 bases identical to TRBD2. The source of this sequence is a man aged 45 to 70 who received an inactivated influenza vaccine. The chain's CDR3 is CASSPATSGNSYNEQFF. Here the CDR3 DNA reads TGTGCCAGCAGTCCGGCGACTAGCGGCAACTCCTACAATGAGCAGTTCTTC.